One T cell receptor beta chain is described in this entry. Its target is not known. This specimen belongs to a study of blood T cells in healthy people across ages. Study-level findings and limits: Investigators viewed diversity estimates from one million T cells as underestimates, the study reported. Unsorted PBMCs ruled out conclusive naive versus antigen-experienced comparison. Getting older went along with TCR beta diversity per million T cells dropping roughly linearly.

A second PCR, run for about 7 to 11 cycles, used a sample-barcoded 5' primer plus a J-beta primer mix. One entry per CDR3 protein results from TCRdb running MiXCR on the 5' RACE reads. The table has over 1.5 million distinct CDR3 sequences, 40% to 55% seen once. Trimming stripped 6 bases from V and 4 bases from J, with 15 bases between. The CDR3 is made up of 14 amino acids. The V call is TRBV12-3 or TRBV12-4, the J call TRBJ1-2; tentative D call: TRBD1 (6 bases). The sample taken for sequencing was blood. The clonotype was recovered from a woman in her forties in good health. The CDR3 loop reads CASSSNRVIYGYTF. Here the CDR3 DNA reads TGTGCCAGCAGCTCCAACAGGGTTATCTATGGCTACACCTTC.